The next 3 T cell receptor beta chains were all read from a single sample in a study of T cell clonotyping in hematopoietic cell transplantation. Using immunoSEQ multiplex PCR, the repertoire was profiled, and TCRdb retains in-frame clones only, with some absent. This sample has just under 20,000 clones, with approximately 79% found just once. What was sequenced was peripheral blood mononuclear cells. These receptors were taken from a man aged 55 to 70 in good health. Some clones in this sample may be carry-over from other donors' samples.

This clone came up once. V gene TRBV14 combines with J gene TRBJ1-3; weak D call: TRBD1 (5 bases). Trimming pared 2 bases from V and 0 bases from J, leaving 17 bases between. Per germline, CDR1 SGHDN and CDR2 FVKESK. The CDR3 extends over 18 amino acids. The CDR3 DNA reads as TGTGCCAGCAGCCAACCCAAATTACGACAGTCCTCTGGAAACACCATATATTTT. Translated, it gives CASSQPKLRQSSGNTIYF.

The rearrangement links TRBV4-1 to TRBJ1-5, with TRBD1 identical over 8 bases. The trim removed 3 bases at V and 1 base at J, leaving 8 bases unmatched. Germline assignment: CDR1 MGHRA and CDR2 YSYEKL. The CDR3 has 17 amino acids. Here the CDR3 DNA reads TGCGCCAGCAGCCACCCACAGGGGGTGAGGAGCAATCAGCCCCAGCATTTT. Amino acid sequence: CASSHPQGVRSNQPQHF.

This chain links TRBV5-6 with TRBJ2-7; D is undetermined. The CDR3 spans 13 residues. CDR1 and CDR2 (germline): SGHDT, YYEEEE. V gave up 0 bases and J gave up 3 bases, with 7 bases separating them. CDR3 DNA: TGTGCCAGCAGCTTGGGGGAAAGCTACGAGCAGTACTTC. It encodes CASSLGESYEQYF.